These T cell receptor beta chains were read from a single sample in a study of beta chain features in type 1 diabetes. TCRdb keeps only in-frame clones here, not all; method: immunoSEQ multiplex PCR. Of 360,000 or so clones in the sample, around 19% are singletons; the top ten hold approximately 0.041%. The material sequenced was naive CD4+ T cells from blood. Receptors were obtained from a young woman in good health. CDR3s include the opening cysteine and the closing phenylalanine or tryptophan. D genes are given only for firm matches. Not all rows give a size; the values are once, few, many and, for expanded clones, a class.

size	D	V	J	DNA	CDR3
-	-	TRBV5-1	TRBJ2-1	TGCGCCAGCAGCAACCGACTAGACAATGAGCAGTTCTTC	CASSNRLDNEQFF
once	-	TRBV5-1	TRBJ1-5	TGCGCCAGCAGCCCTGGGGGGAGCAATCAGCCCCAGCATTTT	CASSPGGSNQPQHF
-	-	TRBV7-6	TRBJ2-3	TGTGCCAGCAGCTCCCGACCAGGGAGGGGGGGCACAGATACGCAGTATTTT	CASSSRPGRGGTDTQYF
few	TRBD1	TRBV30	TRBJ2-3	TGTGCCTGGAGTCTGGACAGGCGAGATACGCAGTATTTT	CAWSLDRRDTQYF
few	-	TRBV2	TRBJ1-5	TGTGCCAGCACCGGACTTCGCAATCAGCCCCAGCATTTT	CASTGLRNQPQHF
few	TRBD2	TRBV7-2	TRBJ2-5	TGTGCCAGCAGCTTTGGGACTAGCGGAACGTCCCAGTACTTC	CASSFGTSGTSQYF
-	-	TRBV7-9	TRBJ2-7	TGTGCCAGCAGCCGCCAAGGCGGACACCAAGGAGAGCAGTACTTC	CASSRQGGHQGEQYF
few	-	TRBV7-8	TRBJ1-6	TGTGCCAGCAGCTTAGCTCGGGACACGTCGAATTCACCCCTCCACTTT	CASSLARDTSNSPLHF
few	TRBD1	TRBV7-9	TRBJ1-5	TGTGCCAGCAGCCTGACAGGGGGAGTAGGTCAGCCCCAGCATTTT	CASSLTGGVGQPQHF
-	TRBD1	TRBV25-1	TRBJ1-4	TGTGCCAGCAGCCTTCCGGGACAGCTTAATGAAAAACTGTTTTTT	CASSLPGQLNEKLFF
-	-	TRBV5-1	TRBJ1-2	TGCGCCAGCAGCTTGGGCGGGACGGATTATGGCTACACCTTC	CASSLGGTDYGYTF
-	TRBD2	TRBV7-2	TRBJ2-3	TGTGCCAGCAGCTTAGTCGGTAGCGGGGGGCTGGATACGCAGTATTTT	CASSLVGSGGLDTQYF
few	TRBD2	TRBV5-4	TRBJ2-7	TGTGCCAGCAGGGCTACGGGGGGGAAGTACGAGCAGTACTTC	CASRATGGKYEQYF